The entry below describes one T cell receptor (beta chain). Its specific antigen is unknown. One base away there is no much larger clone; base qualities are not given. The data belong to a study of beta chain features in type 1 diabetes (dated by TCRdb to the late 2010s). Regarding the research as a whole: Mean age, gender distribution, total cell number and subset yield did not differ between patients and healthy donors. A total of 90 million to 120 million sorted cells were examined across all samples, and a strong correlation was observed between cell number per subset and RNA yield. The study compared TCRB repertoires of sorted circulating CD4+ T cell subsets between recently diagnosed type 1 diabetes patients and matched healthy donors. Regulatory and stem cell-like memory subsets were obtained from only 8 patients and roughly 8 healthy donors, while naive and central memory subsets were obtained from all 28 donors.

All of the isolated RNA was reverse transcribed with the High Capacity cDNA Reverse Transcription Kit, so expressed TCRB transcripts were sequenced. Naive, central memory and regulatory T cell samples underwent deep immunoSEQ sequencing, averaging about 3.57 million total reads per sample. Sorted cells were lysed in RLT buffer, and RNA was extracted using DNase-treated RNeasy Micro or Mini kits according to cell number. To prevent cross-contamination, each cell subset was processed individually, whereas patient and healthy donor samples were processed jointly. The immunoSEQ multiplex PCR was used to amplify TCRB sequences from cDNA, generating 87-bp fragments that spanned the CDR3 region. Sequencing of the amplicons was done on the Illumina HiSeq platform. Per the authors' processing: PCR bias was computationally corrected using synthetic template baselines, reads within Hamming distance 2 were collapsed, and singletons that could not be merged were discarded. Reads were aligned to IMGT to assign V, D and J genes, CDR3 length, and insertions or deletions at six rearrangement sites. Clonotype counts were normalized to sorted cell number within each subset before computing true diversity and Gini coefficients with the tcR R package. The overlap coefficient, calculated on TCRB nucleotide sequences, was used to measure repertoire sharing. In TCRdb, the immuneACCESS table is reduced to in-frame sequences with V and J assigned. These tables do not hold every clone; where another copy was compared, an unresolved V gene accounts for under half, and the others remain unexplained. Clone size and V and J calls were adopted from that table, with D and trimming inferred from the DNA. In this sample the table shows a few hundred thousand clones, 25% to 30% of which occur a single time. Clones ranked in the top ten supply 3.5% to 4% of the sample.

Overall study results and their limits: PCR might favor shorter templates, but patient and control samples were amplified and corrected together, so any skew would affect both groups equally. The naive, central memory and regulatory TCRB repertoires appeared to resemble one another more closely among patients than among healthy donors. Because small numbers of individuals were included in the HLA sub-analyses, any influence of HLA type on TCRB rearrangement was left unresolved. In all four CD4+ subsets, TCRB CDR3 length was moderately but significantly shorter in type 1 diabetes patients. Fewer insertions and more nucleotide deletions at VDJ recombination sites were observed in patients with type 1 diabetes, implying thymic rearrangement abnormalities. Because cDNA was sequenced instead of genomic DNA, activated cells with high expression could be over-represented, although the groups did not differ in activation or CD3 levels.

The CDR3 covers 14 residues, taking in both the cysteine and the phenylalanine. The DNA shown is the 42-base CDR3, in frame from base 1. CDR1 and CDR2 are drawn from the germline V gene: SQVTM, ANQGSEA. Between the V and J ends, shortened by 4 bases and 3 bases respectively, the junction contains 15 bases. From each donor, a single peripheral blood sample of around 0.12 L on average was drawn into heparinised tubes. A BD FACSAria II and a panel including CD45RO, CCR7, CD25, CD127, CD95 and CD27 were used to sort naive, central memory, regulatory and stem cell-like memory CD4+ T cells. Purity was above 98% for every sorted population. PBMCs were separated immediately by Lymphoprep density gradient centrifugation and were stained directly, without being cultured. So that batch effects would be minimized, each experiment stained and sorted samples in pairs, pairing one healthy donor with one patient.

The sequence was obtained from a man aged 30 to 45 in good health. The chain couples TRBV29-1 to TRBJ1-2; a confident D gene designation cannot be given. Sequencing was performed on central memory CD4+ T cells from blood. The CDR3 loop reads CSVGFLGGYYGYTF. The sequenced DNA: TGCAGCGTTGGATTTCTGGGAGGATACTATGGCTACACCTTC.